The subject of this entry is one T cell receptor beta chain. The target antigen is unknown. Germline lookup yields CDR1 SNHLY and CDR2 FYNNEI. Deletions cut 7 bases from V and 4 bases from J, with 8 bases between. The CDR3 has 11 amino acids. The sample originates from a study of shared clonotypes between healthy human individuals. At the level of the study: A couple of women and three men aged 18 to 49 served as donors. A donor's plate count was three for CD4 naive and three for CD4 memory; CD8 naive had two and CD8 memory one. Findings and caveats of the study: Blood was the sole source, and tissue repertoires probably differ.

Sequencing was performed with immunoSEQ multiplex PCR; in TCRdb, only in-frame clones are kept and a portion is missing. The repertoire has approximately 2,000,000 clones, 85% to 95% of them found once; the top ten carry 0.37%. This receptor was obtained from a man younger than 30 in good health. Some clones in this sample may be carry-over from other donors' samples. V and J are TRBV2 and TRBJ2-7; D uncertain. The sequenced sample consisted of naive CD4+ T cells from PBMCs. As for subset: CD45RA+ positively selected. The CDR3 region is CASKEAYEQYF. CDR3 nucleotide sequence: TGTGCCAGCAAGGAAGCATACGAGCAGTACTTC. Complete variable domain (other parts from reference TRBV2 and TRBJ2-7): EPEVTQTPSHQVTQMGQEVILRCVPISNHLYFYWYRQILGQKVEFLVSFYNNEISEKSEIFDDQFSVERPDGSNFTLKIRSTKLEDSAMYFCASKEAYEQYFGPGTRLTVT.